This T cell receptor beta chain was identified in a study of neoadjuvant anti-PD-1 for oral cavity cancer. This CDR3 is built from 13 residues. V was pared by 2 bases and J by 14 bases, with 6 bases of the junction left unmatched. The germline gives CDR1 SGHDT, CDR2 YYEEEE. Six replicates per PBMC sample, mostly from approximately 0.45 ug of genomic DNA. Clones were sequenced by immunoSEQ multiplex PCR, and TCRdb holds only the in-frame ones, with some missing. The table has more than 6,500 clones, 65% to 85% seen once; the top ten hold approximately 3.3%. The material sequenced was PBMCs, taken before nivolumab (anti-PD-1) treatment. The chain recombines TRBV5-6 with TRBJ1-6; the match to TRBD1 covers 8 bases. The TCR comes from a person aged 35 to 85 with oral cavity squamous cell carcinoma. The DNA of the CDR3 is TGTGCCAGCAGCTTCGGGACAGGAAGCACCCTCCACTTT. Translation gives CASSFGTGSTLHF.